Detailed here is one T cell receptor beta chain. Its target is not known. The sample originates from a study of T cell responses to AZD1222 COVID-19 vaccine. General study results and limits: Among vaccine-associated CD4 TCRs, coverage spanned spike, with dominance at 160-218 and 743-854.

Assay: immunoSEQ multiplex PCR; the TCRdb copy retains only in-frame clones and omits some. The repertoire consists of around 100,000 clones, with approximately 90% occurring once and the leading ten covering 1.8%. This TCR was recovered from an adult in good health. The sample in question was peripheral blood, obtained on day 0 of AZD1222 vaccination.

The CDR3 nucleotides read TGCAGTGCTAGTCCTCCCGGGACTGAGTCTGTCCCCCAGCATTTT. Residues: CSASPPGTESVPQHF. V and J are TRBV20-1 and TRBJ1-5; a weak D match, TRBD1 (5 bases). Germline V CDR1 and CDR2: DFQATT, SNEGSKA (reference sequence). CDR3 length: 15 residues. V lost 3 bases and J 10 bases, leaving 22 bases between the germline ends.